This T cell receptor beta chain was captured by sequencing in a study of vaccination and CD4 T cells after COVID-19 (dated by TCRdb to about 2022). Looking at the study overall: In the convalescent cohort there were six males and four females, among whom were two Hispanic individuals, seven Caucasians, two Asians and one multiracial person. In around nine COVID-19 convalescent patients and 4 infection-naive healthy vaccine recipients, the spike-specific CD4+ TCR repertoire before mRNA vaccination was compared with the repertoire after mRNA vaccination. At the TCR clonotype level, an earlier paper using these donors assessed memory CD4+ T cell crossreactivity between SARS-CoV-2 and common cold coronavirus spike proteins. Post-vaccine blood samples were taken a median of approximately 76 days after the second vaccine dose, with a range of about 12 to 250 days. Control cultures used a CEFX viral epitope pool as positive control, an HIV-1 Nef peptide pool as negative control, or no peptide. Post-COVID blood samples were collected from convalescent patients a median of roughly 100 days after diagnosis, with a range of roughly 30 to 161 days. Overlapping spike peptide pools from SARS-CoV-2 and from the common cold coronaviruses HCoV-NL63, HCoV-OC43 and HCoV-229E were used as culture stimuli. Each participant got two doses of either the Pfizer-BioNTech BNT162b2 vaccine (n=8) or the Moderna mRNA-1273 vaccine (n=2).

The sample's treatment or condition, from its label and the paper: approximately nine-day PBMC culture with coronavirus spike peptide pools or control peptides (ViraFEST assay). CD4+ T cells from unexposed donors were collected before the COVID-19 pandemic (2011-2018). The study used the ViraFEST assay, which expanded antigen-specific T cells with peptide pools and then identified expanded clonotypes by TCR sequencing. PBMCs were cultured at fewer than 2.5 million per well in IMDM supplemented with about 5% human AB serum and roughly 10 IU/ml IL-2, with 9.5 to 10 ug/ml peptide pools added. Half of the culture medium was replaced with fresh IL-2-containing medium on days 3 and 7. CD4+ T cells were isolated after around ten days of culture through negative selection using the EasySep CD4+ T cell isolation kit. As cell numbers permitted, CD4+ T cells from unexposed donors were tested for reactivity to SARS-CoV-2 S and N and to four common cold coronavirus spike pools. Ficoll-Paque Plus gradient centrifugation was used to isolate PBMCs from whole blood, and the isolated PBMCs were then either used fresh or cryopreserved at -140C. Triplicate wells were generally used for each culture condition. Leukapheresis product for the unexposed donors was purchased commercially.

This clonotype was seen a handful of times. There is no known antigen for this receptor. No base qualities exist here, and no much larger clone lies one base off it. Library creation used PCR. At the Johns Hopkins FTIC core, DNA from the cultured CD4+ T cells underwent TCR sequencing with the Oncomine TCR Beta short-read assay. The QIAamp micro DNA kit was used to extract genomic DNA from the cultured CD4+ T cells. Oncomine TCR Beta libraries made from cultured CD4+ T cells were pooled using unique dual indexes and sequenced on an Illumina iSeq 100. The study's processing was this. Non-productive sequences were removed, and CDR3s not starting with C, not ending with F or W, or shorter than 7 amino acids were discarded. The MANAFEST web application identified antigen-specific clonotypes by comparing peptide-stimulated wells against reference wells and other culture wells. Positive clones required FDR below 0.05, an odds ratio above 5, and productive frequency above 0.1% in at least two of three replicate wells. Clonotypes that were significantly expanded in both SARS-CoV-2 spike wells and at least one common cold coronavirus spike condition were defined as cross-reactive. CDR3 homology was assessed with Levenshtein distances (stringdist) and unrooted phylogenetic trees (ape) in R version 3.6.1. TCRdb reprocessing: public reads trimmed at Q25 with fastp, clones called with MiXCR, in-frame beta chains kept. Duplicate CDR3 protein sequences are folded into a single record with the most common DNA and genes. The V and J calls reflect TCRdb's pipeline rather than the authors' work. For this sample the table gives about 6,900 distinct CDR3 sequences, of which around 48% were detected only once. The top ten clones comprise approximately 32% of the sample.

V and J are truncated by 1 base and 2 bases respectively, leaving an intervening sequence of 2 bases. From its cysteine to its phenylalanine, the CDR3 spans 12 amino acids. The sequence is cut down to CDR3 DNA, 36 bases in frame from base 1. The investigation overall reported the following: Only a relatively small number of convalescent patients were included in the study, and early timepoints following natural infection were not analyzed. In convalescent patients, a median roughly 85% of post-vaccine SARS-CoV-2-reactive clones were detected only after vaccination, suggesting vaccine-specific priming. The median number of SARS-CoV-2-reactive clonotypes rose from 20 to 25 after infection to a few dozen after vaccination, but the change was not significant. Of the vaccine-specific clones in convalescent patients, 304 of 307, or nearly all, reacted only to SARS-CoV-2 spike and did not cross-react with common cold coronaviruses.

The specimen was CD4+ T cells from blood, cultured in vitro. The receptor comes from a human donor in good health. This receptor chain uses TRBV12-3 or TRBV12-4 and TRBJ1-2, with the D gene uncertain. The nucleotides are TGTGCCAGCAGTTTAGTAAACTATGGCTACACCTTC. Its translation is CASSLVNYGYTF.